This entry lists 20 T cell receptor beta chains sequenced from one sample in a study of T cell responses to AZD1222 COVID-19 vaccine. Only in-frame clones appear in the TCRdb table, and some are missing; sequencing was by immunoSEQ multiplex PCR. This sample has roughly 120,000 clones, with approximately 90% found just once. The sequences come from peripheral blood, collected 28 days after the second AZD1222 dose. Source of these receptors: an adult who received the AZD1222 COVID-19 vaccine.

The CDR3: CASTPQAGRNTGELFF. The DNA of the CDR3 is TGTGCCAGCACCCCCCAGGCGGGCAGAAACACCGGGGAGCTGTTTTTT. This chain joins TRBV2 and TRBJ2-2; the D gene is possibly TRBD2 (5 bases). The CDR3 is made up of 16 amino acids. Trimming removed 7 bases from V and 2 bases from J, with 17 bases in between. CDR1 is SNHLY, CDR2 FYNNEI, per germline.

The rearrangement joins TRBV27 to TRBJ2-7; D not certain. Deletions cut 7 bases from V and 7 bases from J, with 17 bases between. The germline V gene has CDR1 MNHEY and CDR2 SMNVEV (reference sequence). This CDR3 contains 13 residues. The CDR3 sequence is CASKRKPALEQYF. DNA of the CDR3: TGTGCCAGCAAGCGAAAACCCGCCCTGGAGCAGTACTTC.

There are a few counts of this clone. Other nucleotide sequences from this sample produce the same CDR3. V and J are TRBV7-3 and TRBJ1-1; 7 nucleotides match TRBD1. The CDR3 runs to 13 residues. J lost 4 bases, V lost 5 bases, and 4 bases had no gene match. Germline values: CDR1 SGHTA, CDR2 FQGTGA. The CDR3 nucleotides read TGTGCCAGCAGCCTGACAGGGTCCACTGAAGCTTTCTTT. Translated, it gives CASSLTGSTEAFF.

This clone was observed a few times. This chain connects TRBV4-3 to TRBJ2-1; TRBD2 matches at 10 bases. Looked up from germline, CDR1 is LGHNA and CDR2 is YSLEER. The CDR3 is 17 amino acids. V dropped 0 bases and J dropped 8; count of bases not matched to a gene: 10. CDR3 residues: CASSQDVGASGRHEQFF. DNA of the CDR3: TGCGCCAGCAGCCAAGACGTCGGGGCTAGCGGGAGACATGAGCAGTTCTTC.

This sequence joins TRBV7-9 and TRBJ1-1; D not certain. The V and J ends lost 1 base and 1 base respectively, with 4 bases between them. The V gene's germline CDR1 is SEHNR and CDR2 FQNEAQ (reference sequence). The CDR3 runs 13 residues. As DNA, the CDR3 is TGTGCCAGCAGCTTAGACACGAACACTGAAGCTTTCTTT. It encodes CASSLDTNTEAFF.

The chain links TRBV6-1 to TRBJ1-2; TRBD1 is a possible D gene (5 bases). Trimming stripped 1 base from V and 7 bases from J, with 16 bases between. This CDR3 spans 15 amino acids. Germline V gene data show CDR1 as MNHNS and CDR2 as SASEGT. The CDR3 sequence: CASSEGDGPESGYTF. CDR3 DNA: TGTGCCAGCAGTGAAGGGGACGGCCCCGAGAGTGGCTACACCTTC.

DNA for the CDR3: TGTGCCAGCAGCCCCGGGGGGGGCTACGAGCAGTACTTC. Translated: CASSPGGGYEQYF. The chain joins TRBV7-8 to TRBJ2-7; TRBD2 aligns across 8 bases. The CDR3 loop spans 13 amino acids. V shed 5 bases and J 3 bases; nucleotides not matched to a gene: 3. The germline V gene encodes CDR1 SGHVS and CDR2 FQNEAQ.

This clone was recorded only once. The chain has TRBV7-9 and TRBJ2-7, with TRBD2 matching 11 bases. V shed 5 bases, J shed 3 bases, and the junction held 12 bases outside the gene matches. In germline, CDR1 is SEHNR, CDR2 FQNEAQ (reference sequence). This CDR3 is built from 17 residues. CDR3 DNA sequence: TGTGCCAGCAGCCCCAGCCCTCTAGCGGGAGGTCTCTACGAGCAGTACTTC. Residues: CASSPSPLAGGLYEQYF. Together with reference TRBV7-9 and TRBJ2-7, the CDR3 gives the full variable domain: DTGVSQNPRHKITKRGQNVTFRCDPISEHNRLYWYRQTLGQGPEFLTYFQNEAQLEKSRLLSDRFSAERPKGSFSTLEIQRTEQGDSAMYLCASSPSPLAGGLYEQYFGPGTRLTVT.

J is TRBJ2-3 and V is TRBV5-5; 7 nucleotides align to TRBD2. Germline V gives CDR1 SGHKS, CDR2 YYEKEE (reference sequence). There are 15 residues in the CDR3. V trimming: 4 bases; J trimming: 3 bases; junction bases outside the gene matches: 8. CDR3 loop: CASSITSVGTDTQYF. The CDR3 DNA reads TGTGCCAGCAGCATCACTAGCGTTGGGACAGATACGCAGTATTTT.

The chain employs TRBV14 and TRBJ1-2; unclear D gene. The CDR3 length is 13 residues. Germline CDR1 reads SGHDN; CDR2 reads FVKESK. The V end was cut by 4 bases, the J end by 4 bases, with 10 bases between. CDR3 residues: CASSPEAAYGYTF. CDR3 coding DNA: TGTGCCAGCAGCCCCGAGGCCGCCTATGGCTACACCTTC.

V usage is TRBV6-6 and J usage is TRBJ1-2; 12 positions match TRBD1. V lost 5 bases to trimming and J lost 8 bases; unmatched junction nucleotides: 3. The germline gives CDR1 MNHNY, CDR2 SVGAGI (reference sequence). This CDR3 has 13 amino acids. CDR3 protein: CASSQGQGAGYTF. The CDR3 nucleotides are TGTGCCAGCAGTCAGGGACAGGGGGCAGGCTACACCTTC.

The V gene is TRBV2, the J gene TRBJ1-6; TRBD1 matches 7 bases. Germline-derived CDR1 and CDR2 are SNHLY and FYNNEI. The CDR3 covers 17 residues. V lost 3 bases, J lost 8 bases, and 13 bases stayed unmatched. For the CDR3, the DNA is TGTGCCAGCAGTGACGCCATGACAGGGCTGGGGGATTCACCCCTCCACTTT. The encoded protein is CASSDAMTGLGDSPLHF.

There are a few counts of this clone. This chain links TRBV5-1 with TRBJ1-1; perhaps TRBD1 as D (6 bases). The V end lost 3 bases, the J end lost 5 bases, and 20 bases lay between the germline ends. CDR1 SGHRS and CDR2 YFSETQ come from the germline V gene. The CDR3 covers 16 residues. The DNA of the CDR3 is TGCGCCAGCAGCTCCGTGGTGGGGGCCACGGGTACTGAAGCTTTCTTT. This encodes CASSSVVGATGTEAFF. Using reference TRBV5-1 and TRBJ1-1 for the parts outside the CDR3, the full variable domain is KAGVTQTPRYLIKTRGQQVTLSCSPISGHRSVSWYQQTPGQGLQFLFEYFSETQRNKGNFPGRFSGRQFSNSRSEMNVSTLELGDSALYLCASSSVVGATGTEAFFGQGTRLTVV.

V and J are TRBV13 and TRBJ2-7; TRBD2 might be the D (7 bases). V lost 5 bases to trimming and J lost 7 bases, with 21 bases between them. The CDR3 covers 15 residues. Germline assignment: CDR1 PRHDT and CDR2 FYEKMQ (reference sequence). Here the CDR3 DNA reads TGTGCCAGCAGCCTCAGACTAGCCCGAGGGGGTGAGCAGTACTTC. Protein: CASSLRLARGGEQYF.

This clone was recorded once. The CDR3 protein is CASRVGPGLAYEQYF. The CDR3 nucleotides are TGTGCCAGCAGAGTGGGACCGGGACTCGCCTACGAGCAGTACTTC. The gene calls are TRBV3-1 (or the pseudogene TRBV3-2) and TRBJ2-7; possibly TRBD2 for D (6 bases). The CDR3 contains 15 residues. Germline V gene lookup returns CDR1 LGHDT and CDR2 YNNKEL (reference sequence). Trimming stripped 6 bases from V and 2 bases from J, with 17 bases between.

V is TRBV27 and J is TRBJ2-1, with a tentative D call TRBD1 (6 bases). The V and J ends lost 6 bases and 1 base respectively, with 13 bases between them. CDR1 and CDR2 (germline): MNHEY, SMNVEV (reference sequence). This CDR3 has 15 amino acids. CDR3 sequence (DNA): TGTGCCAGCAGCGGGGACATTTCTTCCTACAATGAGCAGTTCTTC. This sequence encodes CASSGDISSYNEQFF.

CDR3 DNA: TGCGCCAGCAGCCAAGAACTTCTCCCGGGGGCGCCGGTCTACAATGAGCAGTTCTTC. Its protein is CASSQELLPGAPVYNEQFF. The chain recombines TRBV4-3 with TRBJ2-1; D is tentatively TRBD1 or TRBD2 (6 bases each). Looked up from germline, CDR1 is LGHNA and CDR2 is YSLEER. Trimming stripped 0 bases from V and 3 bases from J, with 21 bases between. The CDR3 contains 19 residues.

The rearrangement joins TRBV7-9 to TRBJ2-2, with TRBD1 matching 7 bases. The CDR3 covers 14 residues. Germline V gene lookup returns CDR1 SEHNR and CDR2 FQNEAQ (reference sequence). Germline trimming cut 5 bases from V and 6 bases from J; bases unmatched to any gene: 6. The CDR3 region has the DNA TGTGCCAGCAGCCTCACTACAGGGGCCGGGGAGCTGTTTTTT. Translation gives CASSLTTGAGELFF.

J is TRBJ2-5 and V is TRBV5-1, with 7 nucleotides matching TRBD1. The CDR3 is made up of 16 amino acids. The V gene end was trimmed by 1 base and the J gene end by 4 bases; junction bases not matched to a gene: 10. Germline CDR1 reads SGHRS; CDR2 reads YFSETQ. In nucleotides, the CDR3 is TGCGCCAGCAGCTTGTTATCCCAGGGGGTGTCAGAGACCCAGTACTTC. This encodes CASSLLSQGVSETQYF. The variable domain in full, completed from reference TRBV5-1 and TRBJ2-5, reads KAGVTQTPRYLIKTRGQQVTLSCSPISGHRSVSWYQQTPGQGLQFLFEYFSETQRNKGNFPGRFSGRQFSNSRSEMNVSTLELGDSALYLCASSLLSQGVSETQYFGPGTRLLVL.

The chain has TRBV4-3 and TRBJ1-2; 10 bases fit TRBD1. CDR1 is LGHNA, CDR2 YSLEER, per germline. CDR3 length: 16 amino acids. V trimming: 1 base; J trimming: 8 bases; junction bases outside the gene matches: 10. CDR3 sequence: CASSQVGTGVRGGYTF. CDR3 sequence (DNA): TGCGCCAGCAGCCAAGTGGGGACAGGGGTCCGCGGAGGCTACACCTTC.